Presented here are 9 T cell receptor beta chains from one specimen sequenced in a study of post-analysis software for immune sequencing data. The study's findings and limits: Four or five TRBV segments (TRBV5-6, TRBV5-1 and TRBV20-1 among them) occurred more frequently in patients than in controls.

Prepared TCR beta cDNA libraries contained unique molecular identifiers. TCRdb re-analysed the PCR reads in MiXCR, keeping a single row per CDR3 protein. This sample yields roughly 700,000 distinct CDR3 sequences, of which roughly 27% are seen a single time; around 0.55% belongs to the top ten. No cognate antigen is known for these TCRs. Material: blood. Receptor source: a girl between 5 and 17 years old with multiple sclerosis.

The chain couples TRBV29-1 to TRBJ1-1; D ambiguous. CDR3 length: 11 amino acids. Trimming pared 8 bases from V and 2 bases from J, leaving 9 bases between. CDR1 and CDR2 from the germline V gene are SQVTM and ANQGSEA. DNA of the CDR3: TGCAGCACCAAGGGCAACACTGAAGCTTTCTTT. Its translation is CSTKGNTEAFF.

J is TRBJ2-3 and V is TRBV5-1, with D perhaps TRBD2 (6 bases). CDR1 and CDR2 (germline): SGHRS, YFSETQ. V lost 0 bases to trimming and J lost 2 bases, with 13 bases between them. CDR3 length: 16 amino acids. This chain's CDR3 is CASSLGFGGNTDTQYF. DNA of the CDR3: TGCGCCAGCAGCTTGGGGTTTGGAGGGAACACAGATACGCAGTATTTT.

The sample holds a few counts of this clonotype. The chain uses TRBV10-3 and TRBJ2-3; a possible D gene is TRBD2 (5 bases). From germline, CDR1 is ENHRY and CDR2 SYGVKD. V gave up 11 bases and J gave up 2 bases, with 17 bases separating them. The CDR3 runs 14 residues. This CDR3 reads CAVVVGLDTDTQYF. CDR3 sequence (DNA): TGTGCCGTCGTCGTAGGACTGGACACAGATACGCAGTATTTT.

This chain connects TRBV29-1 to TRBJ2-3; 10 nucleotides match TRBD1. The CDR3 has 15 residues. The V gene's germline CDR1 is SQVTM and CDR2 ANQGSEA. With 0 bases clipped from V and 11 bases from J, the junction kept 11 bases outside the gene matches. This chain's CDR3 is CSVEDPGQGLGLQYF. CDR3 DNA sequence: TGCAGCGTTGAAGATCCGGGACAGGGGCTAGGCTTGCAGTATTTT.

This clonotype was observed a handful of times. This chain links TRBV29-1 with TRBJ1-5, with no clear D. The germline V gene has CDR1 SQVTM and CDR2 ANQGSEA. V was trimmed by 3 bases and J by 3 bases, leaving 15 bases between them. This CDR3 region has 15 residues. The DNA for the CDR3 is TGCAGCGTTGACAGGCTCCAACCTCACAATCAGCCCCAGCATTTT. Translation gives CSVDRLQPHNQPQHF.

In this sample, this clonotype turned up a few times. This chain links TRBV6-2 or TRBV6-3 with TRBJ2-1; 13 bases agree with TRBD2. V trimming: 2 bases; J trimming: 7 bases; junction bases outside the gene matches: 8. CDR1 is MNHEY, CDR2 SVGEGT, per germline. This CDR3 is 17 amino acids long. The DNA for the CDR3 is TGTGCCAGCAGTTACCAGCGACTAGCGGGAGGTTGGAATGAGCAGTTCTTC. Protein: CASSYQRLAGGWNEQFF.

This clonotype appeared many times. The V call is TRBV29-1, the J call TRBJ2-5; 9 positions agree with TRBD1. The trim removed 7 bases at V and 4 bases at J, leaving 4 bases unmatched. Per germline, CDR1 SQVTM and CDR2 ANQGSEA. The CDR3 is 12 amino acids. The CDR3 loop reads CSADRGSETQYF. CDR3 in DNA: TGCAGCGCGGACAGGGGTTCAGAGACCCAGTACTTC.

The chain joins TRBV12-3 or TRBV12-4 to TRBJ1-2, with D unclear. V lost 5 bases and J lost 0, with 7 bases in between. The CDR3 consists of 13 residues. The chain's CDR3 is CASSRQANYGYTF. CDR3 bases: TGTGCCAGCAGTCGGCAAGCTAACTATGGCTACACCTTC.

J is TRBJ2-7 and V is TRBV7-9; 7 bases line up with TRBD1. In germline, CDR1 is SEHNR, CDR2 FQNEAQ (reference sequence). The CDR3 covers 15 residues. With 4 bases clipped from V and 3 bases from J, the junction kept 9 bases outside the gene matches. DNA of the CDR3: TGTGCCAGCAGCTACGGGACAGCCGGGGTCTACGAGCAGTACTTC. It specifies CASSYGTAGVYEQYF.